This T cell receptor (beta chain) derives from a study of tumor and adjacent non-tumor tissue in lung cancer. TCRbeta libraries were built with three rounds of nested PCR, modified from ARM-PCR. TCRdb reprocessed the multiplex PCR reads with MiXCR, giving one entry per CDR3 protein. Among approximately 80,000 distinct CDR3 sequences listed, 70% to 90% were seen once. No cell sorting was done before RNA was extracted from the tissue. The normal lung tissue was taken more than 3 cm from the tumor edge. This clonotype has only one observation. Compared with germline, one end of the junction differs, possibly owing to a read error. CDR3 length: 15 amino acids. CDR1 is DFQATT and CDR2 is SNEGSKA in the germline V gene (reference sequence).

The rearrangement joins TRBV20-1 to TRBJ2-1; TRBD2 might be the D (7 bases). The sample consisted of distant non-tumor lung tissue. The receptor was isolated from a man in his 60s with non-small cell lung cancer. CDR3 in DNA: TGCAGTGTTAGACCTACAGGGAGGGGAGTTGATGAACAGTTCTTC. Translating gives CSVRPTGRGVDEQFF.